These T cell receptor beta chains were read from a single sample in a study of molecular identifiers for immune sequencing clone quantification. Using its own MiXCR run on the PCR reads, TCRdb lists one record per CDR3 protein. The sample has under 650,000 distinct CDR3 sequences, about 20% seen once. Source material: naive CD8+ T cells from blood, with Jurkat cell RNA spiked in. The receptors were sampled from a human donor in good health. Some libraries in this study had Jurkat cell RNA spiked in. The CDR3 runs from the conserved cysteine through the conserved F or W. The D gene is left open where the match is weak. Clone size, where shown, is once, few, many, or a class for clones that have expanded.

clone_size j_call v_call d_call cdr3_nt cdr3_aa
many TRBJ2-7 TRBV5-1 . TGCGCCAGCAGCTTGCTTCCCTACGAGCAGTACTTC CASSLLPYEQYF
many TRBJ1-1 TRBV27 TRBD1 TGTGCCAGCAGTATCCTATCGGTACAGGGGTTAGGCACTGAAGCTTTCTTT CASSILSVQGLGTEAFF
many TRBJ2-1 TRBV20-1 . TGCAGTGCTCGTGCTGAAGATGAGCAGTTCTTC CSARAEDEQFF
. TRBJ2-4 TRBV5-3 . TGTGCCAGCAGCTCGCCGGCTAGCAAAGTCATTCAGTACTTC CASSSPASKVIQYF
many TRBJ1-1 TRBV20-1 . TGCAGTGCCACGGACGCGAGTACCCTGAACACTGAAGCTTTCTTT CSATDASTLNTEAFF
many TRBJ1-1 TRBV2 . TGTGCCAGCAAGACGGGACGCATGAACACTGAAGCTTTCTTT CASKTGRMNTEAFF
few TRBJ2-1 TRBV27 . TGTGCCAGCAGTTTATTATTCGCGGCGTCCTACAATGAGCAGTTCTTC CASSLLFAASYNEQFF
many TRBJ2-3 TRBV11-2 . TGTGCCAGCAGCTTAATCCGCACAGATACGCAGTATTTT CASSLIRTDTQYF
many TRBJ2-7 TRBV5-1 . TGCGCCAGCAGCTTGGCCAGTACTCGGGAACTCTCCTACGAGCAGTACTTC CASSLASTRELSYEQYF
many TRBJ1-5 TRBV5-5 TRBD1 TGTGCCAGCAGCCTGACAGGGAGATATAGCAATCAGCCCCAGCATTTT CASSLTGRYSNQPQHF
few TRBJ2-1 TRBV19 TRBD1 TGTGCCAGTGGACAGGGGGCAAATGAGCAGTTCTTC CASGQGANEQFF
many TRBJ1-2 TRBV20-1 TRBD1 TGCAGTGCTAGTGACCGTGACAGGGTATTGTACTATGGCTACACCTTC CSASDRDRVLYYGYTF
many TRBJ2-7 TRBV27 TRBD1 TGTGCCAGCAGTGGTCGGACAGGGGGCCTATACGAGCAGTACTTC CASSGRTGGLYEQYF
. TRBJ1-2 TRBV12-3/TRBV12-4 . TGTGCCAGCAGTTTATCGGGCAGGGCTTCCGGCTACACCTTC CASSLSGRASGYTF
many TRBJ1-2 TRBV7-9 TRBD1 TGTGCCAGCAGCTTGGGACAGGGGGAGAACTATGGCTACACCTTC CASSLGQGENYGYTF
many TRBJ2-2 TRBV28 TRBD2 TGTGCCAGCAATTGGGGAGGGCCCACCGGGGAGCTGTTTTTT CASNWGGPTGELFF
many TRBJ1-5 TRBV7-9 . TGTGCCAGCAGCTTAGCGTTGGGCAATCAGCCCCAGCATTTT CASSLALGNQPQHF
many TRBJ2-6 TRBV6-2/TRBV6-3 . TGTGCCAGCAGTTCCGCTCTATTAACTGGGGCCAACGTCCTGACTTTC CASSSALLTGANVLTF
many TRBJ2-7 TRBV7-9 . TGTGCCAGCAGCCCTAGCGAGGGAAGTTTGACCTACGAGCAGTACTTC CASSPSEGSLTYEQYF